These T cell receptor beta chains were read from a single sample in a study of T cell responses to AZD1222 COVID-19 vaccine. Measured with immunoSEQ multiplex PCR; TCRdb has only the in-frame clones, and not every one. The sample lists about 160,000 clones; 90% were seen once. This sample comprised peripheral blood, obtained on day 0 of AZD1222 vaccination. These TCRs come from an adult in good health. Both conserved end residues are part of each CDR3. The order of the fields is J gene, D gene, clone size, V gene, CDR3 protein, CDR3 DNA. The D gene is left open where the match is weak. For some rows the clone size is stated as once, few or many, or as a class when expanded; others skip it.

TRBJ1-2 NA NA TRBV21-1 CASSKAPGTGIPNYGYTF TGTGCCAGCAGCAAGGCCCCCGGGACAGGGATTCCTAACTATGGCTACACCTTC
TRBJ2-7 TRBD2 NA TRBV2 CARGGSGGNEQYF TGTGCCAGGGGAGGTAGCGGGGGTAACGAGCAGTACTTC
TRBJ1-4 NA NA TRBV7-9 CASSPVATNEKLFF TGTGCCAGCAGCCCTGTTGCAACTAATGAAAAACTGTTTTTT
TRBJ1-1 NA NA TRBV6-5 CASSYTGSSMNTEAFF TGTGCCAGCAGTTATACGGGCAGTTCGATGAACACTGAAGCTTTCTTT
TRBJ2-5 NA few TRBV12-5 CASGLVPELEETQYF TGTGCTAGTGGTTTGGTACCAGAATTAGAAGAGACCCAGTACTTC
TRBJ2-5 NA NA TRBV29-1 CSAIRVAETQYF TGCAGCGCTATCAGGGTCGCAGAGACCCAGTACTTC
TRBJ1-2 NA NA TRBV12-3/TRBV12-4 CASSQTNYGYTF TGTGCCAGCAGTCAGACGAACTATGGCTACACCTTC
TRBJ2-4 NA few TRBV19 CASSGDLLAKNIQYF TGTGCCAGTAGTGGGGACTTGCTAGCCAAAAACATTCAGTACTTC
TRBJ2-5 TRBD1 NA TRBV6-4 CASSDLGQGKETQYF TGTGCCAGCAGTGACCTCGGACAGGGCAAAGAGACCCAGTACTTC
TRBJ1-2 NA NA TRBV28 CASSPRNYGYTF TGTGCCAGCAGTCCTCGTAACTATGGCTACACCTTC
TRBJ1-5 TRBD1 once TRBV19 CASTPDRVAIESNQPQHF TGTGCCAGTACCCCGGACAGGGTGGCCATAGAAAGCAATCAGCCCCAGCATTTT
TRBJ1-3 NA NA TRBV6-5 CASSYRWRGSGNTIYF TGTGCCAGCAGTTACAGGTGGCGGGGCTCTGGAAACACCATATATTTT
TRBJ2-1 TRBD2 once TRBV4-2 CASSQDGTSGVNEQFF TGTGCCAGCAGCCAAGACGGGACTAGCGGGGTCAATGAGCAGTTCTTC
TRBJ1-5 TRBD1 NA TRBV6-5 CASRVGQGGQPQHF TGTGCCAGCAGGGTTGGACAGGGGGGGCAGCCCCAGCATTTT
TRBJ1-5 TRBD1 NA TRBV4-2 CASSQGQGASNQPQHF TGTGCCAGCAGCCAAGGGCAGGGGGCAAGCAATCAGCCCCAGCATTTT
TRBJ1-1 NA once TRBV7-8 CASSVSGRPNTEAFF TGTGCCAGCAGCGTTAGCGGCAGACCGAACACTGAAGCTTTCTTT
TRBJ2-7 NA NA TRBV24-1 CATSDSVGGSYEQYF TGTGCCACCAGTGATTCGGTGGGGGGTTCCTACGAGCAGTACTTC
TRBJ1-5 NA NA TRBV30 CAWSRGSNSNQPQHF TGTGCCTGGAGCCGAGGTAGTAATAGCAATCAGCCCCAGCATTTT
TRBJ2-3 TRBD2 NA TRBV6-2/TRBV6-3 CASSPGTKYTDTQYF TGTGCCAGCAGCCCCGGGACTAAATACACAGATACGCAGTATTTT
TRBJ1-5 TRBD1 once TRBV28 CASSPPGQGKGNQPQHF TGTGCCAGCAGTCCGCCGGGACAGGGTAAGGGGAATCAGCCCCAGCATTTT
TRBJ1-2 TRBD1 once TRBV11-2 CASSPGTGGYTF TGTGCCAGCAGTCCCGGGACAGGTGGCTACACCTTC
TRBJ1-4 NA NA TRBV10-3 CAISSSQEKLFF TGTGCCATCAGTTCCTCCCAGGAAAAACTGTTTTTT
TRBJ1-1 NA NA TRBV5-1 CASSLESFGQAVDTEAFF TGCGCCAGCAGCTTGGAATCGTTTGGCCAGGCAGTCGACACTGAAGCTTTCTTT
TRBJ1-3 NA NA TRBV28 CASRTLDGSSGNTIYF TGTGCCAGCAGGACTCTGGACGGAAGCAGTGGAAACACCATATATTTT
TRBJ1-1 NA NA TRBV19 CASSMGGLEAFF TGTGCCAGTAGTATGGGAGGCCTGGAAGCTTTCTTT